The 22 T cell receptor beta chains given below trace back to one sample, sequenced in a study of blood T cell repertoires in COVID-19. The assay was immunoSEQ multiplex PCR, and TCRdb's table has in-frame clones only and misses some. The repertoire consists of roughly 250,000 clones, with 85% to 90% occurring once and the leading ten covering over 0.85%. The sequenced sample was PBMCs or T cells enriched from blood (not recorded which). All receptors come from a man aged 50 or older who had been exposed to COVID-19.

The CDR3 spells CASSFQTGTGFFPGELFF. CDR3 nucleotide sequence: TGCGCCAGCAGCTTCCAGACCGGGACAGGGTTTTTTCCCGGGGAGCTGTTTTTT. The chain joins TRBV5-1 to TRBJ2-2; 9 bases map to TRBD1. Losses at the gene ends were 2 bases for V and 6 bases for J; bases not matched to a gene: 14. Per the germline V gene, CDR1 is SGHRS and CDR2 is YFSETQ. The CDR3 is made up of 18 amino acids.

The gene calls are TRBV20-1 and TRBJ1-4; D possibly corresponds to TRBD1 (6 bases). Trimming left V 3 bases short and J 8 bases short, with 13 bases between. The CDR3 totals 13 residues. The V gene's germline CDR1 is DFQATT and CDR2 SNEGSKA (reference sequence). CDR3 protein: CSASYTGQEKLFF. As DNA, the CDR3 is TGCAGTGCTAGTTACACTGGACAGGAAAAACTGTTTTTT.

This sequence joins TRBV18 and TRBJ1-5, with D possibly being TRBD1 (6 bases). Germline loops: CDR1 KGHSH, CDR2 LQKENI. The length of the CDR3 is 15 residues. V was cut by 6 bases and J by 1 base, with 13 bases left in between. Here the CDR3 DNA reads TGTGCCAGCTCGCGCAGGGGTTTGAGCAATCAGCCCCAGCATTTT. Translation gives CASSRRGLSNQPQHF.

The table lists this clone with a few counts. V usage is TRBV20-1 and J usage is TRBJ1-2; weak D call: TRBD1 (6 bases). The germline V gene encodes CDR1 DFQATT and CDR2 SNEGSKA (reference sequence). This CDR3 comprises 11 residues. This chain's CDR3 is CRAGQNYGYTF. For the CDR3, the DNA is TGCAGGGCTGGACAGAACTATGGCTACACCTTC.

V gene TRBV7-9 combines with J gene TRBJ2-3; D is ambiguous. V gave up 5 bases and J gave up 5 bases, with 5 bases separating them. CDR3 length equals 11 residues. CDR1 and CDR2 from the germline V gene are SEHNR and FQNEAQ (reference sequence). CDR3 sequence: CASSVKDTQYF. The CDR3 DNA reads as TGTGCCAGCAGCGTAAAAGATACGCAGTATTTT.

The V call is TRBV27, the J call TRBJ2-1; 13 bases line up with TRBD2. V lost 3 bases, J lost 5 bases, and 7 bases stayed unmatched. In germline, CDR1 is MNHEY, CDR2 SMNVEV (reference sequence). The CDR3 totals 17 residues. This CDR3 reads CASSFDPGTSGNNEQFF. CDR3 nucleotides: TGTGCCAGCAGTTTCGACCCCGGGACTAGCGGGAACAATGAGCAGTTCTTC.

The chain has TRBV27 and TRBJ1-4, with 10 bases aligning to TRBD1. The CDR3 has 13 residues. V lost 5 bases and J lost 7; bases outside the gene matches: 1. Per the germline V gene, CDR1 is MNHEY and CDR2 is SMNVEV (reference sequence). The CDR3 region has the DNA TGTGCCAGCAGTGGACAGGGGGGTGAAAAACTGTTTTTT. Amino acids: CASSGQGGEKLFF.

This clone has only a few counts. V gene TRBV21-1 combines with J gene TRBJ2-1; the table gives TRBD2 as D, unverified against the DNA. TRBV21-1 is deemed a pseudogene. The CDR3 covers 17 residues. In nucleotides, the CDR3 is TGTGCCAGCAGCAAATTGATCTTTCGGTACCGCTACAATGAGCAGTTCTTC. It codes for CASSKLIFRYRYNEQFF.

This rearrangement joins TRBV5-5 to TRBJ1-5; D ambiguous. The V and J ends lost 0 bases and 4 bases respectively, with 5 bases between them. Germline CDR1 SGHKS, CDR2 YYEKEE (reference sequence). The CDR3 is made up of 13 amino acids. The CDR3 reads CASSLVSNQPQHF. The CDR3 region has the DNA TGTGCCAGCAGCTTGGTTAGTAATCAGCCCCAGCATTTT.

This clone occurred once. The CDR3 bases are TGTGCCAGCTCACCGCGCGGGTTTAGCAATCAGCCCCAGCATTTT. Residues: CASSPRGFSNQPQHF. The chain is built from TRBV18 and TRBJ1-5; no clear D gene. Germline V gene sequence: CDR1 KGHSH, CDR2 LQKENI. The CDR3 loop spans 15 amino acids. The germline V and J ends were trimmed by 3 bases and 0 bases, with 9 bases remaining between them.

The rearrangement links TRBV18 to TRBJ1-1; weak D call: TRBD1 (6 bases). Looked up from germline, CDR1 is KGHSH and CDR2 is LQKENI. Trimming took 6 bases from V and 4 from J, leaving 21 bases between them. The CDR3 is made up of 16 amino acids. The CDR3 loop reads CASSRRQAPVGTEAFF. The CDR3 DNA reads as TGTGCCAGCTCCCGCAGACAGGCCCCCGTGGGCACTGAAGCTTTCTTT.

DNA of the CDR3: TGTGCCAGCAGTCAACTAGCGCCTTCCTACAATGAGCAGTTCTTC. The encoded protein is CASSQLAPSYNEQFF. V and J are TRBV28 and TRBJ2-1; 7 nucleotides agree with TRBD2. With 5 bases clipped from V and 1 base from J, the junction kept 5 bases outside the gene matches. CDR1 is MDHEN and CDR2 is SYDVKM in the germline V gene. CDR3 length: 15 amino acids.

This sequence joins TRBV9 and TRBJ1-1, with TRBD1 matching 7 bases. Germline V CDR1 and CDR2: SGDLS, YYNGEE. The CDR3 is 15 residues long. V lost 3 bases to trimming and J lost 9 bases; unmatched junction nucleotides: 14. The CDR3 DNA reads TGTGCCAGCAGCGCCGGGACAGCCCGATGGGACAAAGCTTTCTTT. Its protein product is CASSAGTARWDKAFF.

The CDR3 spells CASSRDSRTDTQYF. CDR3 in DNA: TGTGCCAGCAGTCGGGACAGCCGCACAGATACGCAGTATTTT. The chain recombines TRBV2 with TRBJ2-3; TRBD1 agrees at 7 bases. Trimming took 5 bases from V and 1 from J; bases not matched to a gene: 3. The germline gives CDR1 SNHLY, CDR2 FYNNEI. The CDR3 totals 14 residues.

This clone was seen just once. V and J are TRBV6-5 and TRBJ1-2; a weak D match, TRBD1 (5 bases). Germline V lookup: CDR1 MNHEY, CDR2 SVGAGI. Trimming pared 2 bases from V and 0 bases from J, leaving 7 bases between. The CDR3 length is 14 residues. Here the CDR3 DNA reads TGTGCCAGCAGTTACACAGGAGCTAACTATGGCTACACCTTC. It encodes CASSYTGANYGYTF.

J is TRBJ2-1 and V is TRBV5-1, with TRBD2 matching over 10 bases. This CDR3 comprises 15 residues. CDR1 is SGHRS, CDR2 YFSETQ, per germline. V trimming: 0 bases; J trimming: 5 bases; junction bases outside the gene matches: 2. CDR3 DNA sequence: TGCGCCAGCAGCTTGGTTCTAGCGGGAGACAATGAGCAGTTCTTC. This sequence encodes CASSLVLAGDNEQFF.

The genes are TRBV10-3 and TRBJ2-2, with 14 bases fitting TRBD2. The germline V gene encodes CDR1 ENHRY and CDR2 SYGVKD. Losses at the gene ends were 4 bases for V and 5 bases for J; bases not matched to a gene: 3. This CDR3 region has 16 residues. CDR3 nucleotides: TGTGCCATCAGTGGACTAGCGGGAGGGCGGACCGGGGAGCTGTTTTTT. Residues: CAISGLAGGRTGELFF.

CDR3 region: CASSRKGTAFYEQYF. CDR3 coding DNA: TGTGCCAGCAGCCGAAAGGGGACAGCCTTTTACGAGCAGTACTTC. The V gene is TRBV7-8, the J gene TRBJ2-7; 7 positions match TRBD1. The CDR3 spans 15 residues. With 5 bases clipped from V and 4 bases from J, the junction kept 11 bases outside the gene matches. Germline V lookup: CDR1 SGHVS, CDR2 FQNEAQ.

V and J are TRBV15 and TRBJ1-5; 8 bases agree with TRBD1. CDR1 and CDR2 from the germline V gene are LNHNV and YYDKDF (reference sequence). V shed 7 bases, J shed 4 bases, and the junction held 12 bases outside the gene matches. The CDR3 is made up of 16 amino acids. CDR3 sequence (DNA): TGTGCCACCACCAAACAGGGGGTAGGTACAAATCAGCCCCAGCATTTT. Translation gives CATTKQGVGTNQPQHF.

The J gene is TRBJ1-5, the V gene TRBV14; D gene ambiguous. This CDR3 is 13 amino acids long. Germline CDR1 and CDR2: SGHDN and FVKESK. The V and J ends lost 0 bases and 5 bases respectively, with 5 bases between them. The chain's CDR3 is CASSQDLYQPQHF. The CDR3 DNA reads as TGTGCCAGCAGCCAAGATCTTTATCAGCCCCAGCATTTT.

The V call is TRBV28, the J call TRBJ2-3; 9 nucleotides align to TRBD2. This CDR3 has 17 residues. Unmatched junction bases numbered 17, after V lost 5 bases and J lost 8 bases. CDR1 and CDR2 (germline): MDHEN, SYDVKM. CDR3 sequence reads: CASSPPFHRTSDGTQYF. The CDR3 nucleotides are TGTGCCAGCAGTCCCCCTTTTCACAGGACTAGCGATGGTACGCAGTATTTT.

The genes are TRBV27 and TRBJ1-6; possible D gene TRBD1, 6 bases. Per the germline V gene, CDR1 is MNHEY and CDR2 is SMNVEV (reference sequence). The CDR3 extends over 20 amino acids. Trimming stripped 2 bases from V and 0 bases from J, with 20 bases between. DNA for the CDR3: TGTGCCAGCAGTTTACGTAGCCTCTGGACAGAGAGCTCCTATAATTCACCCCTCCACTTT. Protein: CASSLRSLWTESSYNSPLHF.